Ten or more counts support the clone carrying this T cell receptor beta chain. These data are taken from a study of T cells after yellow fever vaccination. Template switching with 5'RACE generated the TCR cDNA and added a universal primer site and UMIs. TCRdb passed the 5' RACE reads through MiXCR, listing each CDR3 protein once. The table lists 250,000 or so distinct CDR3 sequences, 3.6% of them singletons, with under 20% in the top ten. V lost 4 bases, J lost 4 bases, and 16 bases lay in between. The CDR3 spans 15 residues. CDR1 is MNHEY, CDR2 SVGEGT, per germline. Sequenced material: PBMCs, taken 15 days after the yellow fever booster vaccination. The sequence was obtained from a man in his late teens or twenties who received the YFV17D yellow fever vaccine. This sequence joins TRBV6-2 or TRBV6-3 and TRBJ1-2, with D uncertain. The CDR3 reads CASSSPSDGTYGYTF. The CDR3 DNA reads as TGTGCCAGCAGTTCGCCCTCGGACGGTACCTATGGCTACACCTTC.